This TCR beta chain came from a study of human T cells and chemical hapten exposure. About the study: Across the whole study, which lasted roughly 24 weeks, patients were given diphenylcyclopropenone on the scalp once a week. Patches that contained 0.01% DPC were applied to the upper back and read at 6 days.

Individual cDNA molecules had unique molecular identifiers attached to them by the library. TCRdb redid the calling of the RACE reads with MiXCR, one entry per CDR3 protein. Of 90,000 to 110,000 distinct CDR3 sequences in the sample, about a tenth were seen once. CDR1 SGHDN and CDR2 FVKESK come from the germline V gene. CDR3 length: 16 residues. V shed 2 bases and J shed 0 bases, with 13 bases lying between them. Time point: patch test 2, 6 weeks after DPC sensitization. Treatment: therapeutic diphenylcyclopropenone sensitization with weekly scalp DPC. The authors extracted total RNA from unfractionated whole blood.

The chain recombines TRBV14 with TRBJ1-1, with D possibly matching TRBD1 (5 bases). The sequencing used whole blood, collected in connection with sensitization to the hapten diphenylcyclopropenone (DPC). This TCR was sampled from a woman aged 40-49 years with alopecia areata. Some clones in this sample may be carry-over from other donors' samples. This CDR3 reads CASSQRGDRMNTEAFF. Here the CDR3 DNA reads TGTGCCAGCAGCCAAAGGGGCGACAGAATGAACACTGAAGCTTTCTTT.